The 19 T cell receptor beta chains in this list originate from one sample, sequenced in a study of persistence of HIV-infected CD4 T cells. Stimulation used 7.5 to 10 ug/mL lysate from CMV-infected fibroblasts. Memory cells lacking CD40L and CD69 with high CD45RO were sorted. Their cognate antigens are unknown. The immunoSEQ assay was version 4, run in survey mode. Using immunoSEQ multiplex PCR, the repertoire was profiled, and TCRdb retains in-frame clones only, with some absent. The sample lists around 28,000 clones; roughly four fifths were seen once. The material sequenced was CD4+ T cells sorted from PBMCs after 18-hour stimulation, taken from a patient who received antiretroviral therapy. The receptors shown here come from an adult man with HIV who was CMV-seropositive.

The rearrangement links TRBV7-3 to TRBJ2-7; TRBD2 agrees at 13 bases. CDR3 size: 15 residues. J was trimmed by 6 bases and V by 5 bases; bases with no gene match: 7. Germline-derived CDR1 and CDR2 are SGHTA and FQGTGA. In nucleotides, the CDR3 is TGTGCCAGCAGCCTGGGACTAGCGGGGTTTAGCGAGCAGTACTTC. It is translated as CASSLGLAGFSEQYF.

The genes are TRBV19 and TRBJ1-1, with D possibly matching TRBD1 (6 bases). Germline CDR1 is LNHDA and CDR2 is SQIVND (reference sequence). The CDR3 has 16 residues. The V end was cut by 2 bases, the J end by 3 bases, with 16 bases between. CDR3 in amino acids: CASSISGGAWDTEAFF. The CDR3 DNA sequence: TGTGCCAGTAGTATAAGCGGGGGCGCTTGGGACACTGAAGCTTTCTTT.

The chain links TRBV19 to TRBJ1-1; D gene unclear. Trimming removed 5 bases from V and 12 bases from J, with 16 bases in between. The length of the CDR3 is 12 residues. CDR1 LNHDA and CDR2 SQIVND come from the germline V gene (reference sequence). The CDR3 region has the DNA TGTGCCAGTAGTGTAAATGACGGGCCGACTTTCTTT. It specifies CASSVNDGPTFF.

DNA for the CDR3: TGTGCCAGCAGCTTGGCAGGGAGAGCTAACTATGGCTACACCTTC. Its protein is CASSLAGRANYGYTF. The V call is TRBV5-4, the J call TRBJ1-2; D might be TRBD1 (5 bases). CDR1 and CDR2 (germline): SGHNT, YYREEE (reference sequence). The CDR3 is 15 amino acids. The V end was cut by 0 bases, the J end by 0 bases, with 9 bases between.

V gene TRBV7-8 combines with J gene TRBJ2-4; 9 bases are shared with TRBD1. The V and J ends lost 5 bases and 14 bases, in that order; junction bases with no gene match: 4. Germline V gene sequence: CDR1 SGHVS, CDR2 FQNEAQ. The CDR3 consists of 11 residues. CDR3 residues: CASSQGQGKYF. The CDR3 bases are TGTGCCAGCAGCCAAGGACAGGGGAAGTACTTC.

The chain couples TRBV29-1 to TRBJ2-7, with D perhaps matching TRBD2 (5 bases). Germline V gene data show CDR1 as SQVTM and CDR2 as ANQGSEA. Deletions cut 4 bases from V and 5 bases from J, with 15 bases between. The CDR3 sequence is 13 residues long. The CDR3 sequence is CSVAHRGSHEQYF. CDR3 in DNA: TGCAGCGTTGCTCACAGAGGGAGCCACGAGCAGTACTTC.

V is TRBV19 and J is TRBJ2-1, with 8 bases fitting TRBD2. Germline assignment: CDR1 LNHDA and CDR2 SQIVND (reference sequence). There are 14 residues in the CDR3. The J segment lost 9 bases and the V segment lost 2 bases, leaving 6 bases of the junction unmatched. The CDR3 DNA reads TGTGCCAGTAGTATACGGGGGGGCTCCATTGAGCAGTTCTTC. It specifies CASSIRGGSIEQFF.

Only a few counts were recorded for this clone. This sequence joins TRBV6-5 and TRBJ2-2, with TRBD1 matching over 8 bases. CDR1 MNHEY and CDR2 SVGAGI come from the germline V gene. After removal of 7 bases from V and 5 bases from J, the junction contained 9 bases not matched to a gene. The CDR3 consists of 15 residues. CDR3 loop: CASTAVQGATGELFF. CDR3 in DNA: TGTGCCAGCACCGCCGTGCAGGGGGCGACCGGGGAGCTGTTTTTT.

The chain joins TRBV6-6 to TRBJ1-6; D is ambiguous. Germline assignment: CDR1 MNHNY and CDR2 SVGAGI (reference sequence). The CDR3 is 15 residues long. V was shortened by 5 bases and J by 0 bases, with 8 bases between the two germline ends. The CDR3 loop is CASSTSSSYNSPLHF. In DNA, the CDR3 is TGTGCCAGCAGTACAAGTAGCTCCTATAATTCACCCCTCCACTTT.

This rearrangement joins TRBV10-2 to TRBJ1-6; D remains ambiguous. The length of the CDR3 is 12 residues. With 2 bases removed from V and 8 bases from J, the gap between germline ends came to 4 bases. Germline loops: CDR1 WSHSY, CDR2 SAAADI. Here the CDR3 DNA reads TGCGCCAGCAGTGAGGTCCATTCACCCCTCCACTTT. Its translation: CASSEVHSPLHF.

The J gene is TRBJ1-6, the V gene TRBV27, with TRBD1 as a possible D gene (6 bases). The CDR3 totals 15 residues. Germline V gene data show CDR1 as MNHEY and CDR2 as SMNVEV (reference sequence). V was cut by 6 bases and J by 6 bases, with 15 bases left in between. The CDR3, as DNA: TGTGCCAGCAGCCGGTATGGGGGCGTTAATTCACCCCTCCACTTT. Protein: CASSRYGGVNSPLHF.

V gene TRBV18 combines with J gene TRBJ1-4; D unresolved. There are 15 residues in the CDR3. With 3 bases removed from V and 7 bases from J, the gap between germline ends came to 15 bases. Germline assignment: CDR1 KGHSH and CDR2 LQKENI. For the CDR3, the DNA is TGTGCCAGCTCACCGCTGGTCCCATGGGGTGAAAAACTGTTTTTT. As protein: CASSPLVPWGEKLFF.

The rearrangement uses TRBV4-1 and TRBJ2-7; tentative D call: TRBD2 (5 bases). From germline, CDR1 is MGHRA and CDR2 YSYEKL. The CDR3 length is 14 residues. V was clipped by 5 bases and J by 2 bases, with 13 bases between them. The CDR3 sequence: CASSEGSSTYEQYF. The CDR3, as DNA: TGCGCCAGCAGCGAAGGGAGCTCAACCTACGAGCAGTACTTC.

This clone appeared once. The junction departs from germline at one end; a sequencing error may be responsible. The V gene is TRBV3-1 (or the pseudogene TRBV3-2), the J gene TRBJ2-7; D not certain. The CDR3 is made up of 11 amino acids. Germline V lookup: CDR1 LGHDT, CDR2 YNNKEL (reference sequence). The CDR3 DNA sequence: TGTGCCAGCAGCCAAAACTACGAGCAGTGCTTC. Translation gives CASSQNYEQCF.

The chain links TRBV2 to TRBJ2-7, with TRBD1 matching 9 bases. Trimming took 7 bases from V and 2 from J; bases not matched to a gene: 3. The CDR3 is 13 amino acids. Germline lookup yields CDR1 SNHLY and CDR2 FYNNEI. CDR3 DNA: TGTGCCAGCATGGACAGGGGTACCTACGAGCAGTACTTC. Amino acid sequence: CASMDRGTYEQYF.

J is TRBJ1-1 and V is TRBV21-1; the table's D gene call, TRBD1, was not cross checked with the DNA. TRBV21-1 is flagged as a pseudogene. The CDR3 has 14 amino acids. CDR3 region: CASSTKGQGSEAFF. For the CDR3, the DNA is TGTGCCAGCAGCACAAAGGGGCAGGGTTCTGAAGCTTTCTTT.

The CDR3, as DNA: TGCGCCAGCAGCCGACAGGGTAATTCACCCCTCCACTTT. This gives the protein CASSRQGNSPLHF. The rearrangement links TRBV10-2 to TRBJ1-6; 7 bases agree with TRBD1. J was trimmed by 6 bases and V by 6 bases; bases with no gene match: 2. Germline V gives CDR1 WSHSY, CDR2 SAAADI. CDR3 size: 13 residues.

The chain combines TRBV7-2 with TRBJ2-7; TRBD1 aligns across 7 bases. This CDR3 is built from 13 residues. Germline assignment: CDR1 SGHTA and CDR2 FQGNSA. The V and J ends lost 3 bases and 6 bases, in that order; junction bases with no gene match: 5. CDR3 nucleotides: TGTGCCAGCAGCTTTGGACAGGCGGGCGAGCAGTACTTC. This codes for CASSFGQAGEQYF.

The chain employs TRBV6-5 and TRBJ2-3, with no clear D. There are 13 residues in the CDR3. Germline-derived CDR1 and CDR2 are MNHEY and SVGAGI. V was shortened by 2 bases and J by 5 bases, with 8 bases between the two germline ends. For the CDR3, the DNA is TGTGCCAGCAGTTACCCTTTAGGAGATACGCAGTATTTT. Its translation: CASSYPLGDTQYF.